The 23 T cell receptor beta chains below all came from one sample that was sequenced in a study of CD8 T cells in ankylosing spondylitis. Study findings and constraints: What appeared characteristic of ankylosing spondylitis blood was a TCR beta motif of 7 or 8 highly homologous variants.

These receptors are not linked to any known antigen. TCRdb redid the calling of the 5' RACE reads with MiXCR, one entry per CDR3 protein. The sample consists of fewer than 750,000 distinct CDR3 sequences, roughly 19% of them appearing once. The material sequenced was blood, either unsorted or a sorted T cell fraction (not recorded which). These receptors all come from a male donor with ankylosing spondylitis.

This clonotype came up a few times. V is TRBV4-1 and J is TRBJ2-2; TRBD2 is a possible D gene (5 bases). In germline, CDR1 is MGHRA, CDR2 YSYEKL. V dropped 0 bases and J dropped 3 bases, with 14 bases sitting between them. This CDR3 has 17 amino acids. DNA of the CDR3: TGCGCCAGCAGCCAAGAATACGAGGGTTCGGACACCGGGGAGCTGTTTTTT. As protein: CASSQEYEGSDTGELFF.

The rearrangement joins TRBV25-1 to TRBJ2-1, with 8 bases aligning to TRBD1. From germline, CDR1 is MGHDK and CDR2 SYGVNS. V trimming: 4 bases; J trimming: 9 bases; junction bases outside the gene matches: 8. The CDR3 spans 14 residues. CDR3 amino acids: CASSAWQGASEQFF. In nucleotides, the CDR3 is TGTGCCAGCAGTGCTTGGCAGGGGGCATCTGAGCAGTTCTTC.

V is TRBV24-1 and J is TRBJ2-1, with D tentatively TRBD2 (6 bases). V was shortened by 4 bases and J by 5 bases, with 11 bases between the two germline ends. Germline V CDR1 and CDR2: KGHDR, SFDVKD. The CDR3 totals 14 residues. CDR3 loop: CATSEPPGDNEQFF. In nucleotides, the CDR3 is TGTGCCACCAGTGAACCCCCGGGGGACAATGAGCAGTTCTTC.

A few counts support this clonotype. The chain combines TRBV7-2 with TRBJ2-1, with D unresolved. Trimming removed 3 bases from V and 10 bases from J, with 16 bases in between. The CDR3 has 14 amino acids. CDR1 and CDR2 from the germline V gene are SGHTA and FQGNSA. The CDR3 here is CASSLVGSSREQFF. The CDR3 coding sequence is TGTGCCAGCAGCTTGGTTGGGTCTTCGAGAGAGCAGTTCTTC. Full variable domain (rest looked up from reference TRBV7-2 and TRBJ2-1): GAGVSQSPSNKVTEKGKDVELRCDPISGHTALYWYRQSLGQGLEFLIYFQGNSAPDKSGLPSDRFSAERTGGSVSTLTIQRTQQEDSAVYLCASSLVGSSREQFFGPGTRLTVL.

This clonotype appeared many times. The V call is TRBV5-1, the J call TRBJ1-4; 7 positions match TRBD1. The germline gives CDR1 SGHRS, CDR2 YFSETQ. This CDR3 has 15 residues. Losses at the gene ends were 3 bases for V and 1 base for J; bases not matched to a gene: 3. The CDR3 sequence: CASSSRGRTNEKLFF. The CDR3 DNA follows: TGCGCCAGCAGCTCCAGGGGGAGAACTAATGAAAAACTGTTTTTT.

V gene TRBV5-1 combines with J gene TRBJ2-1, with 9 bases that match TRBD1. With 3 bases clipped from V and 6 bases from J, the junction kept 4 bases outside the gene matches. The CDR3 has 14 residues. The germline V gene encodes CDR1 SGHRS and CDR2 YFSETQ. The CDR3 protein is CASSWGDRVNEQFF. CDR3 DNA sequence: TGCGCCAGCAGCTGGGGGGACAGGGTCAATGAGCAGTTCTTC.

The chain is built from TRBV12-3 or TRBV12-4 and TRBJ2-1; a weak D match, TRBD2 (5 bases). Trimming removed 5 bases from V and 2 bases from J, with 7 bases in between. The CDR3 extends over 13 amino acids. The CDR3 region is CASSKAAYNEQFF. The CDR3 region has the DNA TGTGCCAGCAGTAAAGCGGCCTACAATGAGCAGTTCTTC.

The chain has TRBV5-1 and TRBJ2-5, with 8 bases lining up with TRBD1. The CDR3 is 16 residues long. Trimming took 4 bases from V and 5 from J; bases not matched to a gene: 13. Per the germline V gene, CDR1 is SGHRS and CDR2 is YFSETQ. In DNA, the CDR3 is TGCGCCAGCAGCCCAACGGGCCAGGGGGCCGGGGAGACCCAGTACTTC. It yields the protein CASSPTGQGAGETQYF. The variable domain in full, completed from reference TRBV5-1 and TRBJ2-5, reads KAGVTQTPRYLIKTRGQQVTLSCSPISGHRSVSWYQQTPGQGLQFLFEYFSETQRNKGNFPGRFSGRQFSNSRSEMNVSTLELGDSALYLCASSPTGQGAGETQYFGPGTRLLVL.

V gene TRBV4-1 combines with J gene TRBJ2-1; TRBD2 matches at 9 bases. Germline lookup yields CDR1 MGHRA and CDR2 YSYEKL. The CDR3 consists of 17 residues. V lost 2 bases, J lost 4 bases, and 9 bases stayed unmatched. The CDR3 loop is CASSQSSLAGPYNEQFF. Written as DNA, the CDR3 is TGCGCCAGCAGCCAATCTAGTCTAGCGGGACCTTACAATGAGCAGTTCTTC.

This clonotype was observed a handful of times. This chain links TRBV11-2 with TRBJ2-5; possibly TRBD2 for D (7 bases). The CDR3 contains 15 residues. V lost 5 bases and J 5 bases, leaving 18 bases between the germline ends. CDR1 is SGHAT and CDR2 is FQNNGV in the germline V gene. CDR3 DNA: TGTGCCAGCAGCCCGAGGGGGGGGTTGTGGGAGACCCAGTACTTC. Protein: CASSPRGGLWETQYF.

This clonotype was counted between two and nine times. The chain recombines TRBV20-1 with TRBJ2-1; 8 nucleotides align to TRBD2. CDR1 is DFQATT and CDR2 is SNEGSKA in the germline V gene (reference sequence). This CDR3 contains 14 residues. J gave up 7 bases and V 5 bases, and 10 bases lay outside the gene matches. CDR3 sequence: CSAFPGRGGNEQFF. CDR3 DNA: TGCAGTGCTTTTCCGGGCCGGGGGGGGAATGAGCAGTTCTTC.

This clonotype has more than one count but fewer than ten. CDR3 region: CSVVGPTGNTIYF. DNA of the CDR3: TGCAGCGTTGTAGGGCCAACTGGAAACACCATATATTTT. This rearrangement joins TRBV29-1 to TRBJ1-3; no clear D. The V and J ends lost 4 bases and 2 bases respectively, with 9 bases between them. The CDR3 runs to 13 residues. Germline V gives CDR1 SQVTM, CDR2 ANQGSEA.

This clonotype was detected a few times. CDR3 in DNA: TGTGCCAGCAGTTACTTAGCGGCCCAAGAGACCCAGTACTTC. As protein: CASSYLAAQETQYF. The J gene is TRBJ2-5, the V gene TRBV6-5; possibly TRBD2 for D (6 bases). CDR1 is MNHEY and CDR2 is SVGAGI in the germline V gene. Trimming took off 1 base at V and 1 base at J, with 7 bases between the two ends. CDR3 length: 14 residues.

In its sample, this clonotype was seen a few times. The V gene is TRBV29-1, the J gene TRBJ2-3, with D perhaps assigned TRBD1 or TRBD2 (6 bases each). This CDR3 spans 14 amino acids. With 2 bases removed from V and 5 bases from J, the gap between germline ends came to 14 bases. The germline V gene has CDR1 SQVTM and CDR2 ANQGSEA. The CDR3 DNA sequence: TGCAGCGTTGAATCGGGGGCAGGAGTAGATACGCAGTATTTT. Protein product: CSVESGAGVDTQYF.

This clonotype showed up just a few times. The chain recombines TRBV11-3 with TRBJ2-1; tentatively, D is TRBD2 (5 bases). Trimming left V 4 bases short and J 0 bases short, with 13 bases between. Per the germline V gene, CDR1 is SGHNT and CDR2 is YENEEA. The CDR3 covers 16 residues. The CDR3 DNA reads as TGTGCCAGCAGCTCAGACTATTTTAGCTCCTACAATGAGCAGTTCTTC. This sequence encodes CASSSDYFSSYNEQFF.

DNA of the CDR3: TGCGCCAGCAGCCAAGATAGGGGGACTAGCAGTTACAATGAGCAGTTCTTC. This sequence encodes CASSQDRGTSSYNEQFF. The gene calls are TRBV4-3 and TRBJ2-1; TRBD2 matches at 9 bases. This CDR3 is built from 17 residues. The V and J ends lost 0 bases and 4 bases, in that order; junction bases with no gene match: 7. The germline CDR1 and CDR2 sequences are LGHNA and YSLEER.

The genes are TRBV10-3 and TRBJ2-7, with D possibly TRBD1 on 6 matching bases. Germline V gene lookup returns CDR1 ENHRY and CDR2 SYGVKD. This CDR3 has 17 amino acids. V gave up 3 bases and J gave up 3 bases, with 21 bases separating them. DNA for the CDR3: TGTGCCATCAGTGATGTTTCGGGACATCAAACCCGCTACGAGCAGTACTTC. Residues: CAISDVSGHQTRYEQYF.

The chain employs TRBV20-1 and TRBJ2-2, with 9 nucleotides matching TRBD1. Trimming at V came to 5 bases and at J to 5 bases, leaving 6 bases not matched to a gene. The CDR3 consists of 14 residues. Germline values: CDR1 DFQATT, CDR2 SNEGSKA (reference sequence). The CDR3 coding sequence is TGCAGTGCTCCCGGGACAGGGTTGACCGGGGAGCTGTTTTTT. As protein: CSAPGTGLTGELFF.

This clonotype came up a few times. This chain joins TRBV4-1 and TRBJ2-2; 7 nucleotides align to TRBD2. The CDR3 length is 18 residues. Per the germline V gene, CDR1 is MGHRA and CDR2 is YSYEKL. V shed 3 bases and J 3 bases; nucleotides not matched to a gene: 13. DNA for the CDR3: TGCGCCAGCAGCCAGGTTAAATGGGGGGGTCAGGACACCGGGGAGCTGTTTTTT. Protein sequence: CASSQVKWGGQDTGELFF.

This clonotype occurred a few times. The gene calls are TRBV5-1 and TRBJ2-5, with 7 bases identical to TRBD2. CDR1 SGHRS and CDR2 YFSETQ come from the germline V gene. The CDR3 is made up of 16 amino acids. The V gene end was trimmed by 4 bases and the J gene end by 3 bases; junction bases not matched to a gene: 12. The DNA of the CDR3 is TGCGCCAGCAGCCCGCCAAGAGCGGGGTCAGAAGAGACCCAGTACTTC. Its translation is CASSPPRAGSEETQYF. The full variable domain, rest sourced from reference TRBV5-1 and TRBJ2-5, is KAGVTQTPRYLIKTRGQQVTLSCSPISGHRSVSWYQQTPGQGLQFLFEYFSETQRNKGNFPGRFSGRQFSNSRSEMNVSTLELGDSALYLCASSPPRAGSEETQYFGPGTRLLVL.

The chain uses TRBV20-1 and TRBJ2-5; D gene unclear. The V gene's germline CDR1 is DFQATT and CDR2 SNEGSKA (reference sequence). CDR3 size: 16 residues. With 0 bases removed from V and 1 base from J, the gap between germline ends came to 15 bases. The CDR3 nucleotides are TGCAGTGCTAGAGATAGCTCTAGAAGGCCCCAAGAGACCCAGTACTTC. It specifies CSARDSSRRPQETQYF.

The chain has TRBV15 and TRBJ1-5; D is possibly TRBD1 (5 bases). The V end lost 0 bases, the J end lost 9 bases, and 21 bases lay between the germline ends. The CDR3 runs 17 residues. Germline CDR1 reads LNHNV; CDR2 reads YYDKDF (reference sequence). The CDR3 sequence: CATSREAGTRGLGPQHF. The CDR3 coding sequence is TGTGCCACCAGCAGAGAAGCGGGGACCCGAGGACTTGGGCCCCAGCATTTT.

This clonotype was seen a few times. This sequence joins TRBV7-2 and TRBJ2-3; D is undetermined. The CDR3 contains 15 residues. The germline CDR1 and CDR2 sequences are SGHTA and FQGNSA. V lost 0 bases, J lost 2 bases, and 9 bases lay in between. This chain's CDR3 is CASSLAGLLTDTQYF. The DNA for the CDR3 is TGTGCCAGCAGCTTAGCTGGCCTCCTCACAGATACGCAGTATTTT.